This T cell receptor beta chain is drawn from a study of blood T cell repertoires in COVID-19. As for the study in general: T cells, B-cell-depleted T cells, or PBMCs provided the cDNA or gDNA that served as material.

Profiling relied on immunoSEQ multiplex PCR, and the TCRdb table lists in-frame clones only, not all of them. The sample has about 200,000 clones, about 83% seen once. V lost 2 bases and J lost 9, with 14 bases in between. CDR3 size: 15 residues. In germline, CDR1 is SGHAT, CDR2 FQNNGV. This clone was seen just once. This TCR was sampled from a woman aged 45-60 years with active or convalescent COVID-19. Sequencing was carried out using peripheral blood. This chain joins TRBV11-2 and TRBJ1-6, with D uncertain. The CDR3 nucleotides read TGTGCCAGCAGCTTACTTCGGCGGGAAAGTTCACCCCTCCACTTT. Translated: CASSLLRRESSPLHF.